Described below is a single T cell receptor (beta chain) sequence and its context. The repertoire was sequenced with immunoSEQ multiplex PCR; TCRdb's copy has only in-frame clones and lacks some. The data hold 150,000 to 250,000 clones, with about 95% observed a single time. The data were taken from a study of blood T cell repertoires in COVID-19. Germline V lookup: CDR1 MRHNA, CDR2 SNTAGT. The CDR3 runs 16 residues. V gave up 3 bases and J gave up 0 bases, with 11 bases separating them. Enrolment of Seattle patients took place during active infection, and they were followed longitudinally. This chain links TRBV6-4 with TRBJ2-2, with a weak D call TRBD1 (6 bases). This sequence was found in a man aged 25-45 years with COVID-19, enrolled during active disease. Sequenced: peripheral blood. CDR3: CASSDQGTPNTGELFF. DNA of the CDR3: TGTGCCAGCAGTGATCAGGGGACCCCGAACACCGGGGAGCTGTTTTTT.